A selection of T cell receptor beta chains follows, all from one sample in a study of CD8 T cells in Susac syndrome. MiXCR was run by TCRdb on the immunoSEQ multiplex PCR reads, yielding one entry per CDR3 protein. Of roughly 400,000 distinct CDR3 sequences in the sample, 85% were seen once. The material sequenced was CD8+ T cells from PBMCs. Receptors were obtained from a human donor with multiple sclerosis. CDR3s include the opening cysteine and the closing phenylalanine or tryptophan. Each record gives: clone size, V gene, D gene, J gene, CDR3 protein, CDR3 DNA. The D gene is left open where the match is weak. A row's size may be missing; if present it is once, few, many or a size class.

>.|TRBV29-1|TRBD1|TRBJ1-1
CSVETGDTEAFF
TGCAGCGTTGAAACAGGGGACACTGAAGCTTTCTTT
>once|TRBV27|.|TRBJ1-5
CASSRGGVDQPQHF
TGTGCCAGCAGTAGGGGGGGCGTCGATCAGCCCCAGCATTTT
>.|TRBV20-1|.|TRBJ1-3
CSARDITAPRVEENTIYF
TGCAGTGCTAGAGATATAACAGCGCCAAGGGTTGAGGAAAACACCATATATTTT
>.|TRBV6-1|.|TRBJ2-4
CASSTQVGQNIQYF
TGTGCCAGCAGTACGCAGGTTGGCCAAAACATTCAGTACTTC
>.|TRBV30|TRBD1|TRBJ1-6
CALEGRTGFASPLHF
TGTGCCCTAGAGGGAAGGACAGGGTTTGCTTCACCCCTCCACTTT
>.|TRBV9|.|TRBJ2-2
CASSVVPTGELFF
TGTGCCAGCAGCGTAGTCCCCACCGGGGAGCTGTTTTTT
>.|TRBV27|.|TRBJ1-1
CASTPGARSTEAFF
TGTGCCAGCACCCCCGGGGCGAGGAGCACTGAAGCTTTCTTT
>.|TRBV12-5|.|TRBJ1-1
CASGFLLEDGEGTEAFF
TGTGCTAGTGGTTTCCTCCTGGAGGACGGGGAAGGCACTGAAGCTTTCTTT
>.|TRBV15|.|TRBJ2-2
CATSSAGGDPNTGELFF
TGTGCCACCAGCAGCGCAGGCGGGGACCCGAACACCGGGGAGCTGTTTTTT
>.|TRBV20-1|TRBD1|TRBJ2-1
CSAREYRDRAYNEQFF
TGCAGTGCTAGAGAATACCGGGACAGGGCGTACAATGAGCAGTTCTTC
>.|TRBV29-1|TRBD1|TRBJ1-1
CSVLQGDYTEAFF
TGCAGCGTCCTACAGGGGGATTACACTGAAGCTTTCTTT
>.|TRBV30|.|TRBJ2-1
CALPRGYNEQFF
TGTGCCCTCCCACGGGGCTACAATGAGCAGTTCTTC
>.|TRBV27|TRBD1|TRBJ1-2
CASSLGGAGYTF
TGTGCCAGCAGTCTAGGGGGCGCTGGCTACACCTTC
>.|TRBV3-1|.|TRBJ2-1
CASSWEGVNEQFF
TGTGCCAGCAGCTGGGAGGGGGTTAATGAGCAGTTCTTC
>.|TRBV29-1|.|TRBJ1-2
CSVEVTTSNYGYTF
TGCAGCGTTGAAGTCACGACAAGTAACTATGGCTACACCTTC